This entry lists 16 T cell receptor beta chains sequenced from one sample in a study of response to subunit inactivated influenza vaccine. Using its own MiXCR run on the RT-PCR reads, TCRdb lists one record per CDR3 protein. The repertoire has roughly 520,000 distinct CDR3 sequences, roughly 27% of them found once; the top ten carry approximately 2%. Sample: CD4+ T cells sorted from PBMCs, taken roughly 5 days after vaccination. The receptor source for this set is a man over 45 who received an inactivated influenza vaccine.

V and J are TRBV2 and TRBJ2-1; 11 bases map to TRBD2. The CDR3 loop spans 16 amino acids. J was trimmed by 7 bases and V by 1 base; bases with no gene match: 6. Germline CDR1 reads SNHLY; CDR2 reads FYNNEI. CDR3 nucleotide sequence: TGTGCCAGCAGTGAAGGCGGACTAGCGGGTATAAATGAGCAGTTCTTC. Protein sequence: CASSEGGLAGINEQFF.

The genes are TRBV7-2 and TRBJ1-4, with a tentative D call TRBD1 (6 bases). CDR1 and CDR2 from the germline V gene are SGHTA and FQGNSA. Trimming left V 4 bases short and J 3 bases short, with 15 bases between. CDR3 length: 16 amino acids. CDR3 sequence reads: CASSWRTGTANEKLFF. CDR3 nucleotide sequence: TGTGCCAGCAGCTGGCGTACAGGGACGGCTAATGAAAAACTGTTTTTT. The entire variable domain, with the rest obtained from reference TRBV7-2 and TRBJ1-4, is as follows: GAGVSQSPSNKVTEKGKDVELRCDPISGHTALYWYRQSLGQGLEFLIYFQGNSAPDKSGLPSDRFSAERTGGSVSTLTIQRTQQEDSAVYLCASSWRTGTANEKLFFGSGTQLSVL.

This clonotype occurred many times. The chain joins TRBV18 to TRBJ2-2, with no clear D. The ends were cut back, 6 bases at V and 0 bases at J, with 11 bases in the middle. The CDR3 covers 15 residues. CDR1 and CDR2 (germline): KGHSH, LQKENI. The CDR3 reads CASSSDQSNTGELFF. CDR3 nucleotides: TGTGCCAGCTCTTCGGACCAATCGAACACCGGGGAGCTGTTTTTT.

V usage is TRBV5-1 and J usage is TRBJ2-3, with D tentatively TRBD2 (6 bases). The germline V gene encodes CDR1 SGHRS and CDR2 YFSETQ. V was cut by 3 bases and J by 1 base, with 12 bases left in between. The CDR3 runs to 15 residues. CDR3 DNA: TGCGCCAGCAGCTCCCTCGGAGGGGGCACAGATACGCAGTATTTT. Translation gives CASSSLGGGTDTQYF.

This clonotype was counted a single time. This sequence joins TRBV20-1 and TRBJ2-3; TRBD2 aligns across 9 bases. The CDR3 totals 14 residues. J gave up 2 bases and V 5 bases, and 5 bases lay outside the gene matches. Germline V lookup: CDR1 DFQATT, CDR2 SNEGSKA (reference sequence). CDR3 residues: CSAGIAGATDTQYF. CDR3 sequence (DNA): TGCAGTGCTGGGATAGCGGGAGCCACAGATACGCAGTATTTT.

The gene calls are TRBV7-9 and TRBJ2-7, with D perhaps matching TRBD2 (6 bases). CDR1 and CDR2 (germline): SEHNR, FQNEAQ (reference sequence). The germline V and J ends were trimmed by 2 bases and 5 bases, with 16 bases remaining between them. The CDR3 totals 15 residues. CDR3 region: CASSLSGTRHHEQYF. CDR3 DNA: TGTGCCAGCAGCTTATCAGGGACTCGACACCACGAGCAGTACTTC.

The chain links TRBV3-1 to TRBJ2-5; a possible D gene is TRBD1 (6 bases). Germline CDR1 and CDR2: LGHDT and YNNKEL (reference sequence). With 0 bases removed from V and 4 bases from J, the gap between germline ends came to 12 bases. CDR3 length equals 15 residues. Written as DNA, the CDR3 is TGTGCCAGCAGCCAAGATTTGCAGGGGAGAGAGACCCAGTACTTC. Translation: CASSQDLQGRETQYF.

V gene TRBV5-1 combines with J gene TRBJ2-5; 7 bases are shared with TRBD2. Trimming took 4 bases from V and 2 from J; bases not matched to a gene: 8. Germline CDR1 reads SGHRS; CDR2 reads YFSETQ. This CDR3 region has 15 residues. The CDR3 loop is CASSDPRDYQETQYF. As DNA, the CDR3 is TGCGCCAGCAGCGACCCCCGGGACTATCAAGAGACCCAGTACTTC. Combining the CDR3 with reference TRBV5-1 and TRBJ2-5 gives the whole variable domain KAGVTQTPRYLIKTRGQQVTLSCSPISGHRSVSWYQQTPGQGLQFLFEYFSETQRNKGNFPGRFSGRQFSNSRSEMNVSTLELGDSALYLCASSDPRDYQETQYFGPGTRLLVL.

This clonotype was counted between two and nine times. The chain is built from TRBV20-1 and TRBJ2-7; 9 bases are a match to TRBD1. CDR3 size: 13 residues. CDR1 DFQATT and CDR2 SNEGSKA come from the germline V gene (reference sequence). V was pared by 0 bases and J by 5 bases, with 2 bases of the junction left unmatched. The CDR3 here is CSAREWTGDEQYF. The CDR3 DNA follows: TGCAGTGCTAGAGAATGGACAGGGGACGAGCAGTACTTC.

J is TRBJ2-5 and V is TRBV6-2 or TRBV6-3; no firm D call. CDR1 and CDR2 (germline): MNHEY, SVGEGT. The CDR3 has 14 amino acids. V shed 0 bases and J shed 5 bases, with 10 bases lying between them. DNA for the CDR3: TGTGCCAGCAGTTACTCGCGACCCCAGGAGACCCAGTACTTC. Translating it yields CASSYSRPQETQYF.

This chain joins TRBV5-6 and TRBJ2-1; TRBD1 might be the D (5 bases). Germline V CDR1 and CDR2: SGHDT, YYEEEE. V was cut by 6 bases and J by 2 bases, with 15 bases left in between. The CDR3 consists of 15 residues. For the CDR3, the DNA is TGTGCCAGCACGCAGGGCCCCCTGGCCTACAATGAGCAGTTCTTC. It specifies CASTQGPLAYNEQFF. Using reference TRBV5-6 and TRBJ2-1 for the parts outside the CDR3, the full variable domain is DAGVTQSPTHLIKTRGQQVTLRCSPKSGHDTVSWYQQALGQGPQFIFQYYEEEERQRGNFPDRFSGHQFPNYSSELNVNALLLGDSALYLCASTQGPLAYNEQFFGPGTRLTVL.

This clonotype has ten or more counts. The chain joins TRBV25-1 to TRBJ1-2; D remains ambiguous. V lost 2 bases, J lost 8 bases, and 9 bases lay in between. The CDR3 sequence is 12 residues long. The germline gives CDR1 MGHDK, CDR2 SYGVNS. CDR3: CASSEPGYGYTF. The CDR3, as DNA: TGTGCCAGCAGTGAACCGGGGTACGGCTACACCTTC.

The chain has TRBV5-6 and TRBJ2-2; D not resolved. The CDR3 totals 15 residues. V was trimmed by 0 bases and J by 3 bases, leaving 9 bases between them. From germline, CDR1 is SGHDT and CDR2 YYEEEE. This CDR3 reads CASSLGGPYTGELFF. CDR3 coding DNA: TGTGCCAGCAGCTTGGGGGGTCCTTACACCGGGGAGCTGTTTTTT.

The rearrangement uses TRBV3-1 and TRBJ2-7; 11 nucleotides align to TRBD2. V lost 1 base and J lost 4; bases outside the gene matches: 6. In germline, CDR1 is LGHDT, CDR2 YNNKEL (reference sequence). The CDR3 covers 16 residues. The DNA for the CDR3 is TGTGCCAGCAGCCAAGCGGTACTAGCGGGAGTGTACGAGCAGTACTTC. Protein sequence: CASSQAVLAGVYEQYF.

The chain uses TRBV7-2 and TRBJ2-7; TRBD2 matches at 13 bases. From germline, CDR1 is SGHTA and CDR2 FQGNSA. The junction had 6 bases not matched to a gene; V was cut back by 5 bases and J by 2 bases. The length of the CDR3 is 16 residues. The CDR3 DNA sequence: TGTGCCAGCAGCGCTGCCGGGACTAGCGGGGCCTACGAGCAGTACTTC. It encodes CASSAAGTSGAYEQYF.

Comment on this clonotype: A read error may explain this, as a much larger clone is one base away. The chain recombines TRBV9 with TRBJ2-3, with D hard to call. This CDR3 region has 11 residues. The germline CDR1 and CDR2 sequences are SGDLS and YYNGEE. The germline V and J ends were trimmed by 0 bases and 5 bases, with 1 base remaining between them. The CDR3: CASSVVDTQYF. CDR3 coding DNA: TGTGCCAGCAGCGTAGTAGATACGCAGTATTTT.